The 20 T cell receptor beta chains in this list originate from one sample, sequenced in a study of blood T cell repertoires in COVID-19. The repertoire was sequenced with immunoSEQ multiplex PCR; TCRdb's copy has only in-frame clones and lacks some. This sample has some 450,000 clones; approximately 88% occur once, and the top ten carry 10% to 15%. Sample: peripheral blood. All receptors derive from a woman between 45 and 60 years old with COVID-19, enrolled during active disease.

V gene TRBV5-8 combines with J gene TRBJ1-1; no clear D. CDR1 and CDR2 (germline): SGHTS, YDEGEE. The germline V and J ends were trimmed by 2 bases and 4 bases, with 9 bases remaining between them. CDR3 length equals 13 residues. The CDR3 region is CASSFRVFTEAFF. In nucleotides, the CDR3 is TGTGCCAGCAGCTTCCGGGTCTTCACTGAAGCTTTCTTT. The full variable domain, with the rest looked up from reference TRBV5-8 and TRBJ1-1, is EAGVTQSPTHLIKTRGQQATLRCSPISGHTSVYWYQQALGLGLQFLLWYDEGEERNRGNFPPRFSGRQFPNYSSELNVNALELEDSALYLCASSFRVFTEAFFGQGTRLTVV.

The chain links TRBV4-2 to TRBJ1-2; 7 bases agree with TRBD1. The CDR3 length is 15 residues. Trimming removed 4 bases from V and 6 bases from J; junction bases left unmatched: 11. In germline, CDR1 is LGHNA, CDR2 YNFKEQ. DNA for the CDR3: TGTGCCAGCAGCCTTACAGGGGCGTCATCGGATGGCTACACCTTC. This translates into CASSLTGASSDGYTF.

The chain couples TRBV30 to TRBJ2-7, with 11 bases identical to TRBD2. V shed 2 bases and J 4 bases; nucleotides not matched to a gene: 4. There are 14 residues in the CDR3. Germline CDR1 reads GTSNPN; CDR2 reads SVGIG (reference sequence). The CDR3 sequence is CAWSQGLAGYEQYF. CDR3 in DNA: TGTGCCTGGAGTCAAGGACTAGCGGGTTACGAGCAGTACTTC.

V usage is TRBV10-3 and J usage is TRBJ2-3, with 7 positions matching TRBD1. The CDR3 contains 17 residues. Germline lookup yields CDR1 ENHRY and CDR2 SYGVKD. V gave up 3 bases and J gave up 0 bases; unmatched junction bases: 9. Here the CDR3 reads CAISDRTGASSTDTQYF. The CDR3 bases are TGTGCCATCAGTGACCGGACAGGCGCCTCTAGCACAGATACGCAGTATTTT.

The chain has TRBV19 and TRBJ1-4; D is unclear. The CDR3 consists of 14 residues. The germline gives CDR1 LNHDA, CDR2 SQIVND (reference sequence). Trimming shortened V by 3 bases and J by 8 bases, and 13 bases separated the two germline ends. The CDR3 nucleotides are TGTGCCAGTAGTATTGAGAGGAGTCGCGAAAAACTGTTTTTT. Its protein is CASSIERSREKLFF. Variable domain in full (rest from reference TRBV19 and TRBJ1-4): DGGITQSPKYLFRKEGQNVTLSCEQNLNHDAMYWYRQDPGQGLRLIYYSQIVNDFQKGDIAEGYSVSREKKESFPLTVTSAQKNPTAFYLCASSIERSREKLFFGSGTQLSVL.

V and J are TRBV21-1 and TRBJ1-2; the D call of TRBD1 is as the table states it, not checked on the DNA. TRBV21-1 is deemed a pseudogene. The length of the CDR3 is 15 residues. The CDR3 region has the DNA TGTGCCAGCAGCTCTCGACAGATACTGAACTATGGCTACACCTTC. This encodes CASSSRQILNYGYTF.

This clone was detected a few times. The chain is built from TRBV11-2 and TRBJ2-5, with a tentative D call TRBD2 (5 bases). The length of the CDR3 is 13 residues. V lost 4 bases, J lost 5 bases, and 11 bases lay in between. Germline assignment: CDR1 SGHAT and CDR2 FQNNGV. The CDR3: CASSSGVRETQYF. The DNA of the CDR3 is TGTGCCAGCAGCTCCGGGGTCCGGGAGACCCAGTACTTC.

This clone was recorded only once. V usage is TRBV19 and J usage is TRBJ1-5, with D perhaps matching TRBD1 (6 bases). V lost 3 bases and J lost 5, with 17 bases in between. The V gene's germline CDR1 is LNHDA and CDR2 SQIVND (reference sequence). The CDR3 contains 16 residues. CDR3 sequence reads: CASSMGPGQIHQPQHF. The DNA of the CDR3 is TGTGCCAGTAGTATGGGGCCCGGACAGATACATCAGCCCCAGCATTTT.

This clone was picked up many times. The rearrangement links TRBV29-1 to TRBJ2-7, with 7 bases aligning to TRBD2. Per germline, CDR1 SQVTM and CDR2 ANQGSEA. This CDR3 has 13 amino acids. The junction had 6 bases not matched to a gene; V was cut back by 4 bases and J by 3 bases. CDR3 in amino acids: CSVGASGIYEQYF. CDR3 coding DNA: TGCAGCGTTGGGGCTAGCGGAATCTACGAGCAGTACTTC.

This chain links TRBV5-4 with TRBJ2-4; TRBD2 matches 7 bases. This CDR3 comprises 16 residues. The junction had 10 bases not matched to a gene; V was cut back by 0 bases and J by 7 bases. Germline assignment: CDR1 SGHNT and CDR2 YYREEE (reference sequence). The CDR3 here is CASSLASSGGQNIQYF. The CDR3 coding sequence is TGTGCCAGCAGCTTGGCCTCGTCGGGAGGCCAGAACATTCAGTACTTC.

The J gene is TRBJ1-4, the V gene TRBV30, with D unresolved. CDR3 length equals 12 residues. Trimming stripped 2 bases from V and 6 bases from J, with 7 bases between. Germline V gene data show CDR1 as GTSNPN and CDR2 as SVGIG (reference sequence). CDR3 residues: CAWSLSDEKLFF. As DNA, the CDR3 is TGTGCCTGGAGTCTTTCAGATGAAAAACTGTTTTTT.

A remark on this clone: The sample holds other DNA sequences that translate to the same CDR3. V gene TRBV5-1 combines with J gene TRBJ2-2, with 8 positions matching TRBD2. Germline loops: CDR1 SGHRS, CDR2 YFSETQ. This CDR3 is built from 16 residues. With V trimmed by 4 bases and J by 1 base, 6 bases remained unmatched. CDR3 bases: TGCGCCAGCAGCCCGAGCGGGGGCCTGAACACCGGGGAGCTGTTTTTT. Translating it yields CASSPSGGLNTGELFF. Complete variable domain (other parts from reference TRBV5-1 and TRBJ2-2): KAGVTQTPRYLIKTRGQQVTLSCSPISGHRSVSWYQQTPGQGLQFLFEYFSETQRNKGNFPGRFSGRQFSNSRSEMNVSTLELGDSALYLCASSPSGGLNTGELFFGEGSRLTVL.

The V gene is TRBV24-1, the J gene TRBJ1-2; no definite D call. Germline-derived CDR1 and CDR2 are KGHDR and SFDVKD. The CDR3 loop spans 15 amino acids. V was shortened by 1 base and J by 4 bases, with 12 bases between the two germline ends. Here the CDR3 reads CATSDFSQEGYGYTF. In DNA, the CDR3 is TGTGCCACCAGTGATTTTAGCCAGGAGGGCTATGGCTACACCTTC.

This clone was counted between two and nine times. V and J are TRBV6-4 and TRBJ2-7; TRBD2 aligns across 9 bases. This CDR3 region has 13 residues. Germline V gene data show CDR1 as MRHNA and CDR2 as SNTAGT. V was pared by 4 bases and J by 5 bases, with 3 bases of the junction left unmatched. This CDR3 is CASSVASGNEQYF. The CDR3 DNA is TGTGCCAGCAGTGTGGCTAGCGGGAACGAGCAGTACTTC.

V gene TRBV5-6 combines with J gene TRBJ1-3; D gene ambiguous. Trimming took 5 bases from V and 1 from J, leaving 10 bases between them. Per germline, CDR1 SGHDT and CDR2 YYEEEE. This CDR3 spans 14 amino acids. This CDR3 is CASSPAASGNTIYF. The CDR3 region has the DNA TGTGCCAGCAGTCCGGCGGCATCTGGAAACACCATATATTTT. The full variable domain, its missing parts supplied by reference TRBV5-6 and TRBJ1-3, is DAGVTQSPTHLIKTRGQQVTLRCSPKSGHDTVSWYQQALGQGPQFIFQYYEEEERQRGNFPDRFSGHQFPNYSSELNVNALLLGDSALYLCASSPAASGNTIYFGEGSWLTVV.

This rearrangement joins TRBV28 to TRBJ1-5, with 9 bases lining up with TRBD1. The CDR3 has 16 residues. Trimming at V came to 4 bases and at J to 4 bases, leaving 8 bases not matched to a gene. Germline CDR1 reads MDHEN; CDR2 reads SYDVKM. The CDR3 here is CASSSMLTGGNQPQHF. The DNA for the CDR3 is TGTGCCAGCAGTTCCATGCTGACAGGGGGGAATCAGCCCCAGCATTTT.

The chain joins TRBV2 to TRBJ1-2; 7 bases are shared with TRBD1. Germline CDR1 is SNHLY and CDR2 is FYNNEI. The CDR3 covers 13 residues. V trimming: 8 bases; J trimming: 4 bases; junction bases outside the gene matches: 7. CDR3 nucleotide sequence: TGTGCCAGCTTTCAGACAGGGACCTATGGCTACACCTTC. Protein: CASFQTGTYGYTF. The full variable domain, its missing parts supplied by reference TRBV2 and TRBJ1-2, is EPEVTQTPSHQVTQMGQEVILRCVPISNHLYFYWYRQILGQKVEFLVSFYNNEISEKSEIFDDQFSVERPDGSNFTLKIRSTKLEDSAMYFCASFQTGTYGYTFGSGTRLTVV.

The chain joins TRBV2 to TRBJ2-1; tentatively, D is TRBD2 (7 bases). The ends were cut back, 8 bases at V and 4 bases at J, with 21 bases in the middle. The CDR3 contains 16 residues. Germline CDR1 SNHLY, CDR2 FYNNEI. CDR3 coding DNA: TGTGCCAGCGGTTCGAGGGGGGGCCGAGTGTACAATGAGCAGTTCTTC. Translating it yields CASGSRGGRVYNEQFF.

The chain has TRBV24-1 and TRBJ1-1, with D unclear. Trimming took off 5 bases at V and 6 bases at J, with 9 bases between the two ends. Germline CDR1 reads KGHDR; CDR2 reads SFDVKD. This CDR3 is 12 amino acids long. CDR3 DNA: TGTGCCACCAGTGGCGGTGGTTCTGAAGCTTTCTTT. Amino acids: CATSGGGSEAFF.

The chain joins TRBV25-1 to TRBJ2-3, with 7 bases identical to TRBD2. The CDR3 has 17 residues. Losses at the gene ends were 0 bases for V and 1 base for J; bases not matched to a gene: 7. The germline V gene encodes CDR1 MGHDK and CDR2 SYGVNS. The CDR3 region is CASSEYIGAGRTDTQYF. CDR3 nucleotides: TGTGCCAGCAGTGAATATATAGGAGCGGGGCGCACAGATACGCAGTATTTT.